The 12 T cell receptor beta chains below all came from one sample that was sequenced in a study of T-cell reconstitution after alpha-beta-depleted transplantation in children. TCRbeta library construction was performed incorporating unique molecular identifiers. TCRdb reprocessed the PCR reads with MiXCR, giving one entry per CDR3 protein. Among about 340,000 distinct CDR3 sequences listed, roughly 16% were seen once. Material: PBMCs, mostly from graft donor cells, obtained 360 days after TCRalphabeta/CD19-depleted stem cell transplant. Every receptor here comes from a male patient aged 2-15 years who had a stem cell transplant for acute lymphoblastic leukemia, so the T cells may come from the graft donor.

The chain combines TRBV19 with TRBJ1-5, with D hard to call. The CDR3 covers 14 residues. Germline lookup yields CDR1 LNHDA and CDR2 SQIVND (reference sequence). The V end lost 2 bases, the J end lost 2 bases, and 7 bases lay between the germline ends. CDR3 DNA: TGTGCCAGTAGTATATGGCAGGGCAATCAGCCCCAGCATTTT. It codes for CASSIWQGNQPQHF.

This clonotype was counted a few times. The genes are TRBV12-3 or TRBV12-4 and TRBJ2-1; 8 bases line up with TRBD2. V trimming: 2 bases; J trimming: 9 bases; junction bases outside the gene matches: 6. The CDR3 extends over 14 amino acids. CDR3 bases: TGTGCCAGCAGTTTAAACGGGAGGGGGGGTGAGCAGTTCTTC. Protein sequence: CASSLNGRGGEQFF.

This clonotype has more than one count but fewer than ten. The chain joins TRBV20-1 to TRBJ2-3; TRBD1 agrees at 7 bases. The length of the CDR3 is 15 residues. The germline gives CDR1 DFQATT, CDR2 SNEGSKA (reference sequence). V gave up 4 bases and J gave up 2 bases; unmatched junction bases: 9. CDR3 nucleotides: TGCAGTGCTAACAGGGGAAGGGTCCCCACAGATACGCAGTATTTT. This codes for CSANRGRVPTDTQYF.

In DNA, the CDR3 is TGTGCCAGCAGTCTCTTCGGTGGTAGCGGAAGAATCTACGAGCAGTACTTC. This sequence encodes CASSLFGGSGRIYEQYF. V gene TRBV6-5 combines with J gene TRBJ2-7, with a tentative D call TRBD2 (6 bases). Germline V gene sequence: CDR1 MNHEY, CDR2 SVGAGI. Between the trimmed V and J ends, which lost 5 bases and 3 bases, there was a span of 23 bases. The CDR3 has 17 residues.

Many counts were recorded for this clonotype. The chain has TRBV4-3 and TRBJ2-7; no definite D call. The length of the CDR3 is 15 residues. Germline V lookup: CDR1 LGHNA, CDR2 YSLEER. The V gene lost 0 bases and the J gene lost 2 bases, with 11 bases spanning the gap. As DNA, the CDR3 is TGCGCCAGCAGCCAAGATATAAACCTAGCCTACGAGCAGTACTTC. As protein: CASSQDINLAYEQYF.

This clonotype has a handful of counts. The chain joins TRBV12-3 or TRBV12-4 to TRBJ1-1; maybe TRBD1 (6 bases). V lost 2 bases and J 5 bases, leaving 12 bases between the germline ends. This CDR3 has 14 amino acids. CDR3 sequence (DNA): TGTGCCAGCAGTTTAAGGAGGGGGAGAACTGAAGCTTTCTTT. This sequence encodes CASSLRRGRTEAFF.

This chain connects TRBV12-3 or TRBV12-4 to TRBJ2-7, with TRBD1 as a possible D gene (6 bases). V was shortened by 7 bases and J by 6 bases, with 16 bases between the two germline ends. The CDR3 length is 13 residues. The DNA of the CDR3 is TGTGCCAGCACCTCAACAGGGTTCGGCGAGCAGTACTTC. It translates to CASTSTGFGEQYF.

This rearrangement joins TRBV20-1 to TRBJ2-5; 7 bases are a match to TRBD1. CDR1 and CDR2 (germline): DFQATT, SNEGSKA (reference sequence). V shed 4 bases, J shed 7 bases, and the junction held 12 bases outside the gene matches. CDR3 length: 14 residues. Here the CDR3 DNA reads TGCAGTGCTACACGGGACAGCCGCGCCGGGACCCAGTACTTC. Its translation: CSATRDSRAGTQYF.

This clonotype turned up a few times. The gene calls are TRBV20-1 and TRBJ2-1; D call uncertain. Germline CDR1 and CDR2: DFQATT and SNEGSKA (reference sequence). The V gene lost 3 bases and the J gene lost 10 bases, with 16 bases spanning the gap. CDR3 length equals 13 residues. This CDR3 reads CSARDPSRGEQFF. DNA of the CDR3: TGCAGTGCTAGGGACCCCTCCCGCGGCGAGCAGTTCTTC.

Comment on this clonotype: An end of the junction does not agree with germline; a read error may underlie this. The rearrangement uses TRBV5-1 and TRBJ2-5; 12 nucleotides agree with TRBD2. The germline V gene has CDR1 SGHRS and CDR2 YFSETQ. CDR3 size: 18 residues. CDR3 DNA sequence: TGCGCCAGCAGCGTAGGGCTAGCGGGAGGGCCTTCGCTAGAGCCCCAGTACTTC. Translation gives CASSVGLAGGPSLEPQYF.

The CDR3 region is CASSKLAWGTQYF. The DNA of the CDR3 is TGCGCCAGCAGCAAACTAGCTTGGGGGACCCAGTACTTC. The V and J genes are TRBV10-2 and TRBJ2-5, with D tentatively TRBD2 (6 bases). Germline lookup yields CDR1 WSHSY and CDR2 SAAADI. This CDR3 has 13 amino acids. Deletions cut 6 bases from V and 7 bases from J, with 15 bases between.

The V gene is TRBV5-1, the J gene TRBJ2-7; 13 bases line up with TRBD2. V was pared by 0 bases and J by 1 base, with 7 bases of the junction left unmatched. The length of the CDR3 is 18 residues. CDR1 is SGHRS and CDR2 is YFSETQ in the germline V gene. The CDR3 reads CASSLAGTSGTLSYEQYF. The CDR3 nucleotides are TGCGCCAGCAGCTTGGCCGGGACTAGCGGGACCCTATCCTACGAGCAGTACTTC.